This T cell receptor (beta chain) was identified during a study of blood T cell repertoires in COVID-19. The CDR3 sequence is 14 residues long. Germline assignment: CDR1 SGHDN and CDR2 FVKESK. The V and J ends lost 0 bases and 11 bases respectively, with 11 bases between them. Sequenced by immunoSEQ multiplex PCR; TCRdb stores in-frame clones only, minus some. The table includes approximately 200,000 clones, approximately 91% detected once. The chain carries TRBV14 and TRBJ1-6; D is ambiguous. The origin of this receptor is a man aged 30-40 years with acute or convalescent COVID-19. Sequenced material: peripheral blood. The CDR3: CASSQDLLRPPLHF. CDR3 nucleotide sequence: TGTGCCAGCAGCCAAGATCTTCTGCGCCCACCCCTCCACTTT.